This T cell receptor beta chain appears in the sequencing data of a study of blood T cell repertoires in COVID-19. Overall study context: Italy, Spain and the United States were the sources of the convalescent and acute COVID-19 samples.

This clone was counted between two and nine times. The assay was immunoSEQ multiplex PCR, and TCRdb's table has in-frame clones only and misses some. The sample lists about 330,000 clones, approximately 90% occurring once. The CDR3 is made up of 16 amino acids. V shed 2 bases and J shed 1 base, with 13 bases lying between them. CDR1 is SGHTA and CDR2 is FQGTGA in the germline V gene. Sequencing was performed on PBMCs or T cells enriched from blood (not recorded which). The chain employs TRBV7-3 and TRBJ2-3; D is possibly TRBD2 (5 bases). This TCR was recovered from a woman aged 25 to 45 who had recovered from COVID-19. CDR3 DNA: TGTGCCAGCAGCTTAGGATTGAGGGTGGGCACAGATACGCAGTATTTT. This translates into CASSLGLRVGTDTQYF.